This T cell receptor beta chain was found in a study of cytomegalovirus exposure and HLA in healthy donors. This clone was counted a few times. What it recognizes is unknown. V shed 4 bases and J shed 3 bases, with 15 bases lying between them. This CDR3 has 15 residues. Germline values: CDR1 SGHNT, CDR2 YENEEA. Some clones are missing from TCRdb's copy, which holds only in-frame ones; the method was immunoSEQ multiplex PCR. The table shows some 69,000 clones, with under 96% occurring only once. Study findings and constraints: Reports showed the classifier diagnosing cytomegalovirus status with high specificity and sensitivity. Three CMV-associated chains proved CMV antigen-specific in vitro. The study labeled roughly 160 TCR beta chains cytomegalovirus-associated.

The sequence came from a woman in her late teens or twenties in good health and CMV-seropositive. Sequencing was done on a sample of PBMCs. The V call is TRBV11-3, the J call TRBJ1-1; D may be TRBD1 (5 bases). DNA of the CDR3: TGTGCCAGCAGCTCCCTAGGGGTCGGGCACACTGAAGCTTTCTTT. Protein product: CASSSLGVGHTEAFF.